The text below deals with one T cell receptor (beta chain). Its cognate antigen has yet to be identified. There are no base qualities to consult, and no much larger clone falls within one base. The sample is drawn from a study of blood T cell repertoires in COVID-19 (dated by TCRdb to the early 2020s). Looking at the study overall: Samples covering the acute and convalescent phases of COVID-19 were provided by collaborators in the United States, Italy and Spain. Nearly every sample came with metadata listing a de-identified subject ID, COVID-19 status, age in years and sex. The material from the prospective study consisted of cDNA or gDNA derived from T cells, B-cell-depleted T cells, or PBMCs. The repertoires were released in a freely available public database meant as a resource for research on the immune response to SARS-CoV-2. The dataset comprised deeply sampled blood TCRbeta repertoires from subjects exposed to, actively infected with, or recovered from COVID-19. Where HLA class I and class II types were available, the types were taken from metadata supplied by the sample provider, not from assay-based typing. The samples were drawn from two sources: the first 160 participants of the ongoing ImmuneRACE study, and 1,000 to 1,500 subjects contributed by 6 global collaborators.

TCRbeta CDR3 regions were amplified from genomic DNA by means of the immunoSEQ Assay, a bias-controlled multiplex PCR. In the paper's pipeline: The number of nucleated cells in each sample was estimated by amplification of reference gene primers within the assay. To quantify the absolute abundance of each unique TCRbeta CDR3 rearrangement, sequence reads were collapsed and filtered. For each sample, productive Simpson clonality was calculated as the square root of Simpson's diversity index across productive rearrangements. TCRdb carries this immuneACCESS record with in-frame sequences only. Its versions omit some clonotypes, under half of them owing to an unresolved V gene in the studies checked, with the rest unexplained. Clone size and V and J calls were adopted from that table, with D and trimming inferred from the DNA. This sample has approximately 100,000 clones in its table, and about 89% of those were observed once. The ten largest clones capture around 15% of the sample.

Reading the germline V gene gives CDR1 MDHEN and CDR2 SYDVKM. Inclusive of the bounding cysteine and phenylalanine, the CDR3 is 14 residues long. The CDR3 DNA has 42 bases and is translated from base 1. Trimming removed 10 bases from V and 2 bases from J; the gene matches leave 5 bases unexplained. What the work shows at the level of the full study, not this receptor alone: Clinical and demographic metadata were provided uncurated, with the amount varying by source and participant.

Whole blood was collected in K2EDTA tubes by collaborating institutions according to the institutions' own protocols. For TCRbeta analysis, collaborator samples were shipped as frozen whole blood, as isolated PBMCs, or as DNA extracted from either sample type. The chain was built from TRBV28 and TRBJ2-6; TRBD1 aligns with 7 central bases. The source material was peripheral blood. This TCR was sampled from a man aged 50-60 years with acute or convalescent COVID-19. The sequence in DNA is TGTGCCATAGGGGGCTCCACTGGGGCCAACGTCCTGACTTTC. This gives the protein CAIGGSTGANVLTF.